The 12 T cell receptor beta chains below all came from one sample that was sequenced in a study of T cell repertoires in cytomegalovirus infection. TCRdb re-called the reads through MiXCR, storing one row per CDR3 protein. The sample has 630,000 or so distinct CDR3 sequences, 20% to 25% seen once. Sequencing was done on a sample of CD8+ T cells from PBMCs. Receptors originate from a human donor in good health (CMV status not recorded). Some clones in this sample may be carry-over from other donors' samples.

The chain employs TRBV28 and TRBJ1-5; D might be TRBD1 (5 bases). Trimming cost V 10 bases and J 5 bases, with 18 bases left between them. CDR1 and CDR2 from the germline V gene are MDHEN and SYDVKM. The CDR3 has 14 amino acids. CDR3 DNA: TGTGCCAACAGGAGTTCAAAGCTGGATCAGCCCCAGCATTTT. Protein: CANRSSKLDQPQHF.

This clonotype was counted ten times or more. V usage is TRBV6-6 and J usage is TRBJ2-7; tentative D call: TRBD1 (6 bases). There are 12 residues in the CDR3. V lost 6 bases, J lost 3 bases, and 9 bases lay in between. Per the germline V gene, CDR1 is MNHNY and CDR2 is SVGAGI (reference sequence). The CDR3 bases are TGTGCCAGCAGCGTGGACAGCTACGAGCAGTACTTC. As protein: CASSVDSYEQYF.

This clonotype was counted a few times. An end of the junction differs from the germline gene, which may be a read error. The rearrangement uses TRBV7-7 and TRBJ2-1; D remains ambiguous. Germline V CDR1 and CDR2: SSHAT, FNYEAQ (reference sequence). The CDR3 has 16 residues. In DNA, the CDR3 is TGTGCTAGCAGCTTAAGTGCAGACTTCTCCTACAATGAGCAGTTCTTC. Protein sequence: CASSLSADFSYNEQFF. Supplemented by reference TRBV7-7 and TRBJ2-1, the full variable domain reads GAGVSQSPRYKVTKRGQDVTLRCDPISSHATLYWYQQALGQGPEFLTYFNYEAQPDKSGLPSDRFSAERPEGSISTLTIQRTEQRDSAMYRCASSLSADFSYNEQFFGPGTRLTVL.

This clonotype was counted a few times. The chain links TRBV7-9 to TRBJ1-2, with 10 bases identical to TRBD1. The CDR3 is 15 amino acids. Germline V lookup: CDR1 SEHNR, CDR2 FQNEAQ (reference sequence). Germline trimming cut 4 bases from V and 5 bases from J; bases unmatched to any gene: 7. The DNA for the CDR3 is TGTGCCAGCAGCTCACTCGGGACAGGGGTATATGGCTACACCTTC. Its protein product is CASSSLGTGVYGYTF.

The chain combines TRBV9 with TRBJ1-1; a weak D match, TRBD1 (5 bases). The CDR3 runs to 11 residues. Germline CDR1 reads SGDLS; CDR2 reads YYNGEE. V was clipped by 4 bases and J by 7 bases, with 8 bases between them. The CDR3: CASSTRDEAFF. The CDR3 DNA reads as TGTGCCAGCAGCACCAGGGATGAAGCTTTCTTT.

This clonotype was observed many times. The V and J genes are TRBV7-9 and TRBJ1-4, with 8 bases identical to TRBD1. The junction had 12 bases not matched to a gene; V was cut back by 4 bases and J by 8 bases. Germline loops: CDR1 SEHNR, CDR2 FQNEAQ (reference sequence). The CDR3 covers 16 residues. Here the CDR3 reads CASSSDRGRTREKLFF. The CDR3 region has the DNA TGTGCCAGCAGCTCAGACAGGGGAAGGACTCGGGAAAAACTGTTTTTT.

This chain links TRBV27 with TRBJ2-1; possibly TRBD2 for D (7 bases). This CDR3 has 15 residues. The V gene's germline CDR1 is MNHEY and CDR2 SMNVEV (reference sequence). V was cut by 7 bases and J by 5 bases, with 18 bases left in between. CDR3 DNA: TGTGCCAGCACCTGGGGGGGCGGCCGGGACAATGAGCAGTTCTTC. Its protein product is CASTWGGGRDNEQFF.

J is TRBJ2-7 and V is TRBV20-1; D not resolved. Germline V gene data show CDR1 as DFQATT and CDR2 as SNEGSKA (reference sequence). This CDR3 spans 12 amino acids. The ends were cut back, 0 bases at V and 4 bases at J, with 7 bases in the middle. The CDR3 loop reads CSARDGDYEQYV. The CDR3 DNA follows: TGCAGTGCTAGAGATGGGGATTACGAGCAGTACGTC.

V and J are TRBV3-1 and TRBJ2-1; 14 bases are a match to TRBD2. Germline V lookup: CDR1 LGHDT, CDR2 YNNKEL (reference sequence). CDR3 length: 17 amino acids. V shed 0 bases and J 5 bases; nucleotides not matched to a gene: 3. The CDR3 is CASSQEGLAGVHNEQFF. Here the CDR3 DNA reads TGTGCCAGCAGCCAAGAGGGACTAGCGGGGGTTCACAATGAGCAGTTCTTC.

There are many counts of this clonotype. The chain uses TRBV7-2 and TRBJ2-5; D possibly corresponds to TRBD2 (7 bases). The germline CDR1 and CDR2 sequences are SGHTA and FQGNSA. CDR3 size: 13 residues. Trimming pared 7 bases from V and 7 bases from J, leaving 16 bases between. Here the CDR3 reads CASILGGGGTQYF. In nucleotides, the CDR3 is TGTGCCAGCATCCTAGGAGGGGGGGGGACCCAGTACTTC.

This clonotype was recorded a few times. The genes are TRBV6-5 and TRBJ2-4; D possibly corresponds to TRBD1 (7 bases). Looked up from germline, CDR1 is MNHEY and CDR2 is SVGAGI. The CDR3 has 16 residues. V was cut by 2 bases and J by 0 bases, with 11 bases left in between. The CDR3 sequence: CASSYTQGGAKNIQYF. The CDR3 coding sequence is TGTGCCAGCAGTTACACCCAGGGGGGAGCCAAAAACATTCAGTACTTC.

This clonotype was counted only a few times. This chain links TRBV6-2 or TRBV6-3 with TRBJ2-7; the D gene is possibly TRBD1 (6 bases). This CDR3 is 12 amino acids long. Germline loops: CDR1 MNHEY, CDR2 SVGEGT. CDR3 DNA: TGTGTTACCCGGGACAACTCCTACGAGCAGTACGTC. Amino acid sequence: CVTRDNSYEQYV.